Listed below are T cell receptor beta chains from one sample, sequenced in a study of patients and donors after allogeneic stem cell transplantation. One entry per CDR3 protein results from TCRdb running MiXCR on the RT-PCR reads. The sample has approximately 200,000 distinct CDR3 sequences, 14% seen once. What was sequenced was blood, either unsorted or a sorted T cell fraction (not recorded which). The receptors stem from a human donor who was either an allogeneic HSCT recipient or a stem cell or donor lymphocyte infusion donor (not recorded which). It is not recorded whose cells these are; they may come from a transplant donor. The conserved cysteine and the conserved F or W are not part of the CDR3 here. Each record gives: V gene, J gene, CDR3 protein.

v_gene: TRBV24-1; j_gene: TRBJ2-3; CDR3aa: ATSDPMLAGGATDTQY
v_gene: TRBV4-3; j_gene: TRBJ2-3; CDR3aa: ASSQSGVSSTDTQY
v_gene: TRBV19; j_gene: TRBJ1-1; CDR3aa: ASSIGRGRNTEAF
v_gene: TRBV29-1; j_gene: TRBJ1-4; CDR3aa: SASGGINEKLF
v_gene: TRBV13; j_gene: TRBJ1-3; CDR3aa: ASSFSRAFSGNTIY
v_gene: TRBV24-1; j_gene: TRBJ2-1; CDR3aa: ATSAPPGGNYNEQF
v_gene: TRBV28; j_gene: TRBJ1-6; CDR3aa: ASSGSGDRDNSPLH
v_gene: TRBV19; j_gene: TRBJ1-3; CDR3aa: ASSISFRDRIGFGNTIY
v_gene: TRBV20-1; j_gene: TRBJ2-5; CDR3aa: SARGSGRAEETQY
v_gene: TRBV27; j_gene: TRBJ2-1; CDR3aa: ASSRSWSSYNEQF
v_gene: TRBV2; j_gene: TRBJ2-7; CDR3aa: ASPPPTGGPHEQY
v_gene: TRBV19; j_gene: TRBJ2-6; CDR3aa: ASSIGQSSGANVLT
v_gene: TRBV6-5; j_gene: TRBJ2-2; CDR3aa: ASSYSGPGGNTGELF
v_gene: TRBV24-1; j_gene: TRBJ2-6; CDR3aa: ATSDYRQGGSGANVLT
v_gene: TRBV10-3; j_gene: TRBJ2-7; CDR3aa: AIRTGGSSYEQY
v_gene: TRBV5-1; j_gene: TRBJ1-1; CDR3aa: ASKAGGGNTEAF
v_gene: TRBV12-3/TRBV12-4; j_gene: TRBJ1-5; CDR3aa: ASRRGGDQPQH
v_gene: TRBV20-1; j_gene: TRBJ1-2; CDR3aa: SVRPVLYGGGYT
v_gene: TRBV7-3; j_gene: TRBJ2-3; CDR3aa: ASGPGTSGHTQY
v_gene: TRBV7-9; j_gene: TRBJ1-1; CDR3aa: ASSPWTGGNTEAF
v_gene: TRBV10-3; j_gene: TRBJ2-2; CDR3aa: AISELADTGELF
v_gene: TRBV5-6; j_gene: TRBJ1-5; CDR3aa: ASSDGQGDQPQH
v_gene: TRBV20-1; j_gene: TRBJ1-2; CDR3aa: SAKTDRVPYNYGYT
v_gene: TRBV12-3/TRBV12-4; j_gene: TRBJ1-1; CDR3aa: ASSRDGGGDTEAF
v_gene: TRBV7-8; j_gene: TRBJ2-3; CDR3aa: ASSTSGITDTQY
v_gene: TRBV29-1; j_gene: TRBJ1-1; CDR3aa: SAADNLNTEAF
v_gene: TRBV6-1; j_gene: TRBJ1-4; CDR3aa: ATKSGSLNEKLF